This TCR beta chain comes out of a study of identical twins. TCRdb passed the 5' RACE reads through MiXCR, listing each CDR3 protein once. This table holds approximately 190,000 distinct CDR3 sequences, about a sixth found once. Germline trimming cut 4 bases from V and 4 bases from J; bases unmatched to any gene: 9. From germline, CDR1 is SGHDN and CDR2 FVKESK. The CDR3 is made up of 15 amino acids. This clonotype was detected a few times. These data are also associated with another study on T cells expressing NK-cell markers.

Material for sequencing was CD8+ T cells sorted from blood. This rearrangement joins TRBV14 to TRBJ1-2, with TRBD1 identical over 7 bases. This sequence originates from a woman between 18 and 29 years old in good health. CDR3 bases: TGTGCCAGCAGCCTGTCATCCCAGGGGGTCTATGGCTACACCTTC. It yields the protein CASSLSSQGVYGYTF.